This T cell receptor beta chain was retrieved from a study of blood T cell repertoires in COVID-19. The CDR3 runs 14 residues. Germline-derived CDR1 and CDR2 are MGHDK and SYGVNS. V lost 2 bases, J lost 7 bases, and 11 bases lay in between. Repertoires were generated with immunoSEQ multiplex PCR, while TCRdb's copy carries only in-frame clones and drops some. The profile shows more than 200,000 clones, 75% to 90% of them singletons. The sequenced material came from peripheral blood. The receptor's source is a young man with active or convalescent COVID-19. The chain is built from TRBV25-1 and TRBJ1-4; possibly TRBD1 for D (6 bases). The CDR3 spells CASSEHRVGEKLFF. The CDR3 DNA reads as TGTGCCAGCAGTGAACACAGGGTGGGTGAAAAACTGTTTTTT.